Below are 6 T cell receptor beta chains sequenced from a single sample in a study of blood T cell repertoires in COVID-19. Libraries were prepared by immunoSEQ multiplex PCR; TCRdb keeps only in-frame clonotypes and omits some of them. The table includes fewer than 200,000 clones, roughly nine tenths detected once. Sequences were obtained from peripheral blood. The source is a man aged 60-69 years with active or convalescent COVID-19.

The chain is built from TRBV3-1 (or the pseudogene TRBV3-2) and TRBJ2-2; D perhaps matches TRBD2 (5 bases). Trimming stripped 6 bases from V and 7 bases from J, with 9 bases between. Germline V lookup: CDR1 LGHDT, CDR2 YNNKEL (reference sequence). The CDR3 runs to 12 residues. DNA for the CDR3: TGTGCCAGCAGTCCCGAGGGCGGGGAGCTGTTTTTT. Its translation: CASSPEGGELFF.

The chain combines TRBV6-6 with TRBJ2-1; D unclear. Germline V CDR1 and CDR2: MNHNY, SVGAGI (reference sequence). The V gene lost 0 bases and the J gene lost 4 bases, with 7 bases spanning the gap. The CDR3 is 14 amino acids. The CDR3, as DNA: TGTGCCAGCAGTTACTCGAGAATATACAATGAGCAGTTCTTC. Protein sequence: CASSYSRIYNEQFF.

The chain has TRBV11-3 and TRBJ2-3, with 16 bases identical to TRBD2. Germline CDR1 is SGHNT and CDR2 is YENEEA. The CDR3 has 17 residues. V was pared by 5 bases and J by 3 bases, with 5 bases of the junction left unmatched. The CDR3 sequence: CASSPGLAGGRTDTQYF. In nucleotides, the CDR3 is TGTGCCAGCAGCCCGGGACTAGCGGGGGGGCGTACAGATACGCAGTATTTT.

The V gene is TRBV2, the J gene TRBJ1-2; the D gene is possibly TRBD1 (5 bases). Trimming stripped 4 bases from V and 2 bases from J, with 14 bases between. This CDR3 is built from 15 residues. Germline lookup yields CDR1 SNHLY and CDR2 FYNNEI. The CDR3 sequence: CASSADSQVNYGYTF. The CDR3, as DNA: TGTGCCAGCAGTGCTGACAGTCAAGTAAACTATGGCTACACCTTC.

In its sample, this clone was seen once. The V and J genes are TRBV12-5 and TRBJ2-4; 10 nucleotides agree with TRBD1. Germline trimming cut 1 base from V and 6 bases from J; bases unmatched to any gene: 6. In germline, CDR1 is LGHNT, CDR2 FRNRAP. The CDR3 is 16 residues long. The CDR3 is CASGLADRGRGNIQYF. The CDR3 region has the DNA TGTGCTAGTGGTTTGGCGGACAGGGGGAGGGGAAACATTCAGTACTTC.

This clone was counted a few times. The chain links TRBV9 to TRBJ1-5; no clear D gene. V was trimmed by 0 bases and J by 4 bases, leaving 5 bases between them. Germline CDR1 is SGDLS and CDR2 is YYNGEE. The CDR3 has 13 residues. Written as DNA, the CDR3 is TGTGCCAGCAGCGTAGACTTGAATCAGCCCCAGCATTTT. Translating it yields CASSVDLNQPQHF.